This T cell receptor beta chain was identified during a study of cytotoxic CD8 clonotypes in ibrutinib-treated CLL. Study-wide context: Partial responders around 24, complete 2; roughly 12 progressed and 14 stayed in remission by median 68 months.

TCRdb's copy holds only in-frame clones and misses some; the assay was immunoSEQ multiplex PCR. The table shows roughly 16,000 clones, with approximately 61% occurring only once. As concerns this clone: Its target is unknown.

CDR1 SGHVS and CDR2 FQNEAQ come from the germline V gene. The J segment lost 5 bases and the V segment lost 5 bases, leaving 6 bases of the junction unmatched. The CDR3 is 14 amino acids. Study-wide results and caveats: Starting clonality was above that of age-matched healthy donors and tracked circulating CD8+ T-cell counts. Under therapy, public clonotypes either contracted or stayed stable, and they were uncommon. Having risen at ibrutinib response, clonality had fallen back toward baseline by progression.

Sequenced here: PBMCs, sampled after 12 months of ibrutinib treatment. The sequence derives from a human donor with chronic lymphocytic leukemia. This rearrangement joins TRBV7-8 to TRBJ2-5; 9 bases are a match to TRBD1. CDR3 in amino acids: CASSTGGRRETQYF. For the CDR3, the DNA is TGTGCCAGCAGCACAGGGGGCCGGCGGGAGACCCAGTACTTC.